This TCR beta chain was profiled in a study of T cells after yellow fever vaccination. Overall study: With SMART-Seq v4 Ultra Low Input, the fractions containing low cell numbers were prepared. General observations from the study: A secondary response was less intense yet reached its peak sooner, at day 5 versus 15.

MiXCR, applied by TCRdb to the 5' RACE reads, yields one record per CDR3 protein. The data show around 500,000 distinct CDR3 sequences, 20% to 25% seen once. This clonotype was found a few times. Its antigen is unidentified. This CDR3 region has 19 residues. Germline lookup yields CDR1 DFQATT and CDR2 SNEGSKA (reference sequence). Trimming removed 5 bases from V and 3 bases from J, with 30 bases in between. The TCR originated in a man between 18 and 29 years old who received the YFV17D yellow fever vaccine. The source material was PBMCs, sampled approximately 22 days after the first yellow fever vaccination. The genes are TRBV20-1 and TRBJ2-3; possibly TRBD2 for D (8 bases). The DNA of the CDR3 is TGCAGTGCTCCAGGGGGTATAGCGGGGTCAAGCAAGTTTACAGATACGCAGTATTTT. The encoded protein is CSAPGGIAGSSKFTDTQYF.